The 2 T cell receptor beta chains below all came from one sample that was sequenced in a study of OX40 agonist ivuxolimab in advanced cancers. Preparation of the library involved the immunoSEQ multiplex PCR assay. TCRdb retrieved this table from immuneACCESS and kept in-frame rearrangements only. Not all clones are present; in checked studies, unresolved V genes account for under half, and no reason is known for the remainder. In this sample the table shows about 58,000 clones, 70% to 90% of which occur a single time. The ten largest account for around 1% of the sample. Sequenced material: CD4+ or CD8+ T cells sorted from blood, taken in a trial of the OX40 agonist ivuxolimab. The origin of the receptors is an adult with an advanced solid tumor such as melanoma, head and neck, liver or kidney cancer.

As regards this clone: At one boundary the junction diverges from the germline segment, which might be a read error. This sequence joins TRBV5-7 and TRBJ1-1; 7 nucleotides agree with TRBD1. TRBV5-7 carries the ORF label, with uncertain function. The length of the CDR3 is 16 residues. The CDR3, as DNA: TGTGCCAGCAGCCTTCGAGGGGGCACCTTGAACACTGAAGCCTTCTTT. Amino acids: CASSLRGGTLNTEAFF.

This sequence joins TRBV10-3 and TRBJ2-5; 11 nucleotides agree with TRBD2. Near its end, the DNA agrees better with TRBJ2-7, so the J call may be wrong. The CDR3 runs to 14 residues. The germline V gene has CDR1 ENHRY and CDR2 SYGVKD. As DNA, the CDR3 is TGTGCCATCAGTGGGCTAGCGGGGGGCTACGAGCAGTACTTC. It specifies CAISGLAGGYEQYF.